This T cell receptor (beta chain) was sequenced for a study of shared clonotypes between healthy human individuals. This table comes from immunoSEQ multiplex PCR, and its TCRdb copy is limited to in-frame clones, with some not included. The sample records 2 million to 2.5 million clones, less than 95% being singletons. Both subsets, CD45RA+ naive and CD45RA-negative memory, were split from the CD4+ cells. The CDR3 runs to 16 residues. V trimming: 0 bases; J trimming: 7 bases; junction bases outside the gene matches: 10. The V gene's germline CDR1 is SGHRS and CDR2 YFSETQ. The sequence was obtained from a man between 18 and 29 years old in good health. Some clones in this sample may be carry-over from other donors' samples. The chain carries TRBV5-1 and TRBJ2-1; 7 positions agree with TRBD2. Material: naive CD4+ T cells from PBMCs. Subset indicated: CD45RA+ positively selected. CDR3 residues: CASSLGGGVVRNEQFF. In DNA, the CDR3 is TGCGCCAGCAGCTTGGGTGGGGGGGTTGTCAGAAATGAGCAGTTCTTC. The whole variable domain, filled in from reference TRBV5-1 and TRBJ2-1, reads KAGVTQTPRYLIKTRGQQVTLSCSPISGHRSVSWYQQTPGQGLQFLFEYFSETQRNKGNFPGRFSGRQFSNSRSEMNVSTLELGDSALYLCASSLGGGVVRNEQFFGPGTRLTVL.